This T cell receptor (beta chain) emerged from a study of shared clonotypes between healthy human individuals. CD45RO-negative CD8 cells positively selected for CCR7 made up the naive population, which excluded terminally differentiated effector memory CD45RA+ cells. There are 15 residues in the CDR3. Trimming cost V 4 bases and J 4 bases; bases outside gene matches: 4. Germline V CDR1 and CDR2: SGDLS, YYNGEE. Samples underwent the assay at deep level. Some clones are missing from TCRdb's copy, which holds only in-frame ones; the method was immunoSEQ multiplex PCR. The data contain approximately 840,000 clones, just over 95% of them singletons. In this sample, this clone turned up once. The antigen is undetermined. Regarding the study as a whole: Sequencing depth was predicted to influence how clonotypes are shared among donors. A reduction in generation probabilities was seen for non-shared clonotypes relative to those shared by all four donors.

This sequence originates from a man in his thirties or forties in good health. The chain employs TRBV9 and TRBJ2-1; 11 nucleotides align to TRBD2. Sequences were obtained from naive CD8+ T cells sorted from blood. This CDR3 is CASSSTSGTYNEQFF. The CDR3 nucleotides read TGTGCCAGCAGCTCGACTAGCGGGACTTACAATGAGCAGTTCTTC.